A single TCR beta chain is shown here with its context. Antigen unknown. Germline trimming cut 0 bases from V and 7 bases from J; bases unmatched to any gene: 18. The CDR3 loop spans 17 amino acids. The V gene's germline CDR1 is GTSNPN and CDR2 SVGIG (reference sequence). These data come from a study of cytomegalovirus exposure and HLA in healthy donors. Study details: It was reported in a later analysis that the same platform had been used for the roughly 110 validation repertoires as for the 550 to 750 first-cohort repertoires.

Libraries were prepared by immunoSEQ multiplex PCR; TCRdb keeps only in-frame clonotypes and omits some of them. The sample yields about 49,000 clones, around nine tenths seen once. The study, taken as a whole, reports: Researchers catalogued under 200 TCR beta chains as cytomegalovirus-associated.

The sequenced material came from PBMCs. The chain has TRBV30 and TRBJ2-7, with 7 nucleotides matching TRBD2. The receptor comes from a man between 18 and 29 years old in good health and CMV-seronegative. The CDR3 loop is CAWSVGRVRGGVREQYF. The CDR3 bases are TGTGCCTGGAGTGTCGGGAGAGTACGTGGGGGGGTTCGTGAGCAGTACTTC.